These 12 T cell receptor beta chains were sequenced from one sample in a study of regulatory T cells in long-lasting Graves disease. Time point specified: newly diagnosed GD, antithyroid drugs for less than 3 months. PBMCs provided the RNA from which the TCR library was made. Researchers made TCR beta libraries by using iRepertoire HTBI primers and running Arm-PCR on CDR3 regions. One entry per CDR3 protein results from TCRdb running MiXCR on the multiplex PCR reads. The data contain about 500,000 distinct CDR3 sequences, 12% of them seen just once; the ten biggest clones take up roughly 8.2%. The same specimen was also included in a second study, on T cells in Graves' hyperthyroidism and ophthalmopathy.

The input for sequencing was peripheral blood mononuclear cells (PBMCs), taken at new diagnosis, from a patient treated with antithyroid drugs. The receptors originated from a woman in her twenties or thirties with Graves disease.

This clonotype was found many times. This chain links TRBV6-1 with TRBJ2-2; D ambiguous. Trimming cost V 9 bases and J 5 bases, with 16 bases left between them. The CDR3 has 14 amino acids. Germline V gene sequence: CDR1 MNHNS, CDR2 SASEGT. The CDR3 spells CASRRAGGTGELFF. The CDR3 bases are TGTGCCAGTAGAAGGGCAGGTGGGACCGGGGAGCTGTTTTTT.

The V and J genes are TRBV6-2 or TRBV6-3 and TRBJ1-3, with 8 bases fitting TRBD1. Looked up from germline, CDR1 is MNHEY and CDR2 is SVGEGT. The CDR3 spans 17 residues. V gave up 5 bases and J gave up 5 bases; unmatched junction bases: 14. For the CDR3, the DNA is TGTGCCAGCAGTCTTCTAGTAGGGACAGGCAGAAGAAACACCATATATTTT. This codes for CASSLLVGTGRRNTIYF.

The V and J genes are TRBV13 and TRBJ2-3, with 8 nucleotides matching TRBD1. Germline lookup yields CDR1 PRHDT and CDR2 FYEKMQ (reference sequence). CDR3 length: 14 residues. V lost 5 bases, J lost 3 bases, and 4 bases stayed unmatched. The CDR3 DNA follows: TGTGCCAGCAGCCCAGGGACAGGTACAGATACGCAGTATTTT. It translates to CASSPGTGTDTQYF.

The V gene is TRBV12-3 or TRBV12-4, the J gene TRBJ2-1; tentatively, D is TRBD1 or TRBD2 (7 bases each). The CDR3 is 14 residues long. V was trimmed by 7 bases and J by 4 bases, leaving 14 bases between them. The DNA of the CDR3 is TGTGCCAGCAAAGGGAGGGGGCTTTACAATGAGCAGTTCTTC. It codes for CASKGRGLYNEQFF.

This clonotype was detected ten times or more. This rearrangement joins TRBV12-3 or TRBV12-4 to TRBJ1-1, with D possibly matching TRBD1 (5 bases). The CDR3 extends over 12 amino acids. Trimming took 5 bases from V and 8 from J, leaving 12 bases between them. In DNA, the CDR3 is TGTGCCAGCAGTCCGGGGGACCGGGAAGCTTTCTTT. As protein: CASSPGDREAFF.

This clonotype was detected a few times. A much larger clone is a single base away; this may be a read error. In this CDR3 the conserved last residue, phenylalanine or tryptophan, is missing, so a read error is likely. The V and J genes are TRBV2 and TRBJ2-7; TRBD1 is a possible D gene (6 bases). Between the trimmed V and J ends, which lost 8 bases and 3 bases, there was a span of 17 bases. The CDR3 has 14 amino acids. Germline V lookup: CDR1 SNHLY, CDR2 FYNNEI. The DNA of the CDR3 is TGTGCCAGCGTCTCTGCCAGGGGCGACTACGAGCAGTACCTC. It specifies CASVSARGDYEQYL.

This clonotype has more than one count but fewer than ten. The chain is built from TRBV19 and TRBJ1-5; D is ambiguous. Germline V gene sequence: CDR1 LNHDA, CDR2 SQIVND (reference sequence). This CDR3 comprises 13 residues. Trimming took 5 bases from V and 6 from J, leaving 11 bases between them. The CDR3 spells CASSDGGRQPQHF. DNA of the CDR3: TGTGCCAGTAGTGATGGTGGGCGTCAGCCCCAGCATTTT.

The sample holds many counts of this clonotype. The chain uses TRBV7-8 and TRBJ2-7; D might be TRBD2 (5 bases). The germline CDR1 and CDR2 sequences are SGHVS and FQNEAQ. The V end lost 8 bases, the J end lost 4 bases, and 18 bases lay between the germline ends. The CDR3 length is 14 residues. CDR3 DNA: TGTGCCAGCGGTAGCGAAAGCCTAGGGTACGAGCAGTACTTC. It codes for CASGSESLGYEQYF.

This clonotype has ten or more counts. V usage is TRBV5-1 and J usage is TRBJ2-7; D perhaps matches TRBD1 (5 bases). Between the trimmed V and J ends, which lost 3 bases and 0 bases, there was a span of 10 bases. The germline gives CDR1 SGHRS, CDR2 YFSETQ. CDR3 length equals 14 residues. CDR3 region: CASSSDIPSYEQYF. The CDR3 coding sequence is TGCGCCAGCAGCTCGGACATTCCCTCCTACGAGCAGTACTTC.

This clonotype was found many times. The chain couples TRBV6-1 to TRBJ2-5; weak D call: TRBD1 (6 bases). This CDR3 is built from 13 residues. CDR1 MNHNS and CDR2 SASEGT come from the germline V gene. Trimming left V 7 bases short and J 7 bases short, with 16 bases between. CDR3 sequence reads: CASTGGGSGTQYF. The CDR3 DNA follows: TGTGCCAGCACTGGTGGGGGCTCGGGGACCCAGTACTTC.

This rearrangement joins TRBV9 to TRBJ2-3; D may match TRBD1 or TRBD2 (5 bases each). Germline V lookup: CDR1 SGDLS, CDR2 YYNGEE. V lost 3 bases, J lost 2 bases, and 13 bases lay in between. The CDR3 covers 15 residues. The DNA for the CDR3 is TGTGCCAGCAGCGCCTGGGACCTCAACACAGATACGCAGTATTTT. Its translation is CASSAWDLNTDTQYF.

This clonotype was seen ten or more times. The V call is TRBV20-1, the J call TRBJ2-5, with TRBD2 matching over 12 bases. With 1 base clipped from V and 3 bases from J, the junction kept 0 bases outside the gene matches. The germline V gene encodes CDR1 DFQATT and CDR2 SNEGSKA (reference sequence). The CDR3 runs 14 residues. The CDR3 coding sequence is TGCAGTGCTAGAGGGACTAGCGGGAAAGAGACCCAGTACTTC. It is translated as CSARGTSGKETQYF.